This paragraph covers one T cell receptor (beta chain) sequence. Its matching antigen is unknown. TCRdb's copy holds only in-frame clones and misses some; the assay was immunoSEQ multiplex PCR. The sample consists of about 55,000 clones, about 88% of them appearing once. This record comes from a study of OX40 agonist ivuxolimab in advanced cancers. Study information: An anti-OX40 (CD134) antibody with agonistic activity, ivuxolimab, was administered to patients. Earlier anti-PD-1, anti-PD-L1 or anti-CTLA-4 therapy was permitted; around 40% had received some.

Autoimmune disease history or systemic immunosuppression led to patients being barred. Whole-study findings and limits: Dose levels from 0.1 to 3.0 mg/kg saw CD4+ and CD8+ blood T cells expand clonally by week 6.

Sequencing was performed on CD4+ or CD8+ T cells sorted from blood, taken in a trial of the OX40 agonist ivuxolimab. The receptor's source is an adult with an advanced solid tumor such as melanoma, head and neck, liver or kidney cancer.

The DNA for the CDR3 is TGTGCCAGTAGAAACCTCATGAACACTGAAGCTTTCTTT. This translates into CASRNLMNTEAFF. The V and J genes are TRBV19 and TRBJ1-1; D is unresolved. V lost 6 bases, J lost 0 bases, and 8 bases lay in between. The CDR3 sequence is 13 residues long. The germline gives CDR1 LNHDA, CDR2 SQIVND (reference sequence).